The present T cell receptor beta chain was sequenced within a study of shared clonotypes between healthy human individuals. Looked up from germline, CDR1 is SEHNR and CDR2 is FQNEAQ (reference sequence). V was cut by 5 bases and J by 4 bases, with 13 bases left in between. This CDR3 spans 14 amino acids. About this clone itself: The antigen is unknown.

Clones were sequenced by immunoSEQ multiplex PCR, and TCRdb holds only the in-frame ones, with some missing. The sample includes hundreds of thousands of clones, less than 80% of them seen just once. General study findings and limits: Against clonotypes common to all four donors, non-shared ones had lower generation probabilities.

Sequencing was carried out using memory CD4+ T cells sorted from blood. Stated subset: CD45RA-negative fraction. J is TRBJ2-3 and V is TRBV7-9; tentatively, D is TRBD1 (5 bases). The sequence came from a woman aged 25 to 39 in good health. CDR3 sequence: CASSQGGWADTQYF. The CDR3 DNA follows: TGTGCCAGCAGCCAGGGTGGGTGGGCAGATACGCAGTATTTT.